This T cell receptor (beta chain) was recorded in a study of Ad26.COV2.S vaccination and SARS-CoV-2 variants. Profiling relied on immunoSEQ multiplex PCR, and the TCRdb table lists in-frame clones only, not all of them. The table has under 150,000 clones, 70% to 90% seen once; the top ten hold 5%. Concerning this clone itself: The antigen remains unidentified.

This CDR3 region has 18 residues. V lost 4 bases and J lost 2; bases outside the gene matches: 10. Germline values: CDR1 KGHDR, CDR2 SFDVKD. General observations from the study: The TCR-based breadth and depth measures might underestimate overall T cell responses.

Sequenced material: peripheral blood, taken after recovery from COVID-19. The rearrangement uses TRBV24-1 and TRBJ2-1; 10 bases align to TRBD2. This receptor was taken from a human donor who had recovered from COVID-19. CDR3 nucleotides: TGTGCCACCAGTGACCCCCAGGGTAGCGGGGGGCCCTACAATGAGCAGTTCTTC. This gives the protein CATSDPQGSGGPYNEQFF.